Below are 16 T cell receptor beta chains sequenced from a single sample in a study of Ad26.COV2.S vaccination and SARS-CoV-2 variants. Treatment meaning: some 20 received Ad26.COV2.S at low or high dose, single or two shots; five or six received placebo; per-sample allocation not given. The investigators took samples on day 63 after the first vaccine or placebo injection. Assay used: immunoSEQ multiplex PCR; TCRdb lists only in-frame clones, some missing. The sample yields about 350,000 clones, 75% to 90% seen once. The sequenced sample was peripheral blood, obtained in a trial of Ad26.COV2.S vaccine versus placebo. The receptor set was obtained from a person aged 18 to 65 who received the Ad26.COV2.S COVID-19 vaccine or a placebo.

The chain combines TRBV18 with TRBJ2-3; D is perhaps TRBD2 (5 bases). Germline assignment: CDR1 KGHSH and CDR2 LQKENI. CDR3 size: 13 residues. The germline V and J ends were trimmed by 4 bases and 2 bases, with 7 bases remaining between them. The DNA for the CDR3 is TGTGCCAGCTCACGAGGGCTCACAGATACGCAGTATTTT. It encodes CASSRGLTDTQYF.

This clone was counted a few times. V usage is TRBV28 and J usage is TRBJ1-1; unclear D gene. The V and J ends lost 5 bases and 1 base respectively, with 8 bases between them. CDR1 and CDR2 (germline): MDHEN, SYDVKM. The CDR3 loop spans 13 amino acids. CDR3 sequence: CASSLAGNTEAFF. The CDR3 region has the DNA TGTGCCAGCAGTCTAGCGGGGAACACTGAAGCTTTCTTT. The variable domain in full, completed from reference TRBV28 and TRBJ1-1, reads DVKVTQSSRYLVKRTGEKVFLECVQDMDHENMFWYRQDPGLGLRLIYFSYDVKMKEKGDIPEGYSVSREKKERFSLILESASTNQTSMYLCASSLAGNTEAFFGQGTRLTVV.

This chain connects TRBV7-3 to TRBJ2-3; TRBD2 agrees at 8 bases. This CDR3 contains 15 residues. Germline V lookup: CDR1 SGHTA, CDR2 FQGTGA. Trimming removed 3 bases from V and 0 bases from J; junction bases left unmatched: 2. The CDR3 spells CASSLSGGSTDTQYF. The CDR3 DNA sequence: TGTGCCAGCAGCTTGAGCGGGGGTAGCACAGATACGCAGTATTTT.

CDR3 amino acids: CASSLQLADNEQFF. In DNA, the CDR3 is TGTGCCAGCAGCCTCCAACTAGCGGACAATGAGCAGTTCTTC. The V call is TRBV3-1 (or the pseudogene TRBV3-2), the J call TRBJ2-1; TRBD2 aligns across 8 bases. V gave up 4 bases and J gave up 5 bases; unmatched junction bases: 4. The CDR3 loop spans 14 amino acids. Germline CDR1 and CDR2: LGHDT and YNNKEL (reference sequence).

This chain uses TRBV6-2 or TRBV6-3 with TRBJ2-1; D perhaps matches TRBD2 (6 bases). Germline V CDR1 and CDR2: MNHEY, SVGEGT. The CDR3 sequence is 16 residues long. Deletions cut 0 bases from V and 6 bases from J, with 15 bases between. This chain's CDR3 is CASSYSWSGEGNEQFF. The CDR3, as DNA: TGTGCCAGCAGTTACTCGTGGTCGGGAGAAGGCAATGAGCAGTTCTTC.

The rearrangement joins TRBV19 to TRBJ2-6, with D unclear. CDR1 is LNHDA, CDR2 SQIVND, per germline (reference sequence). V was clipped by 4 bases and J by 0 bases, with 7 bases between them. The CDR3 spans 15 residues. For the CDR3, the DNA is TGTGCCAGTAGTACAACCCTCTCTGGGGCCAACGTCCTGACTTTC. Its protein product is CASSTTLSGANVLTF. The complete variable domain, with remaining parts taken from reference TRBV19 and TRBJ2-6, reads DGGITQSPKYLFRKEGQNVTLSCEQNLNHDAMYWYRQDPGQGLRLIYYSQIVNDFQKGDIAEGYSVSREKKESFPLTVTSAQKNPTAFYLCASSTTLSGANVLTFGAGSRLTVL.

V is TRBV6-5 and J is TRBJ2-2; D gene unclear. The ends were cut back, 5 bases at V and 4 bases at J, with 5 bases in the middle. CDR3 size: 12 residues. Germline CDR1 and CDR2: MNHEY and SVGAGI. CDR3: CASSRGTGELFF. The CDR3 nucleotides are TGTGCCAGCAGTCGAGGCACCGGGGAGCTGTTTTTT.

This chain links TRBV6-5 with TRBJ2-1; D not resolved. The V end lost 0 bases, the J end lost 2 bases, and 11 bases lay between the germline ends. The CDR3 is made up of 16 amino acids. The germline V gene has CDR1 MNHEY and CDR2 SVGAGI. CDR3 protein: CASSYSATVTYNEQFF. The CDR3 DNA follows: TGTGCCAGCAGTTACTCGGCTACAGTTACCTACAATGAGCAGTTCTTC.

This chain links TRBV28 with TRBJ2-1; no definite D call. The CDR3 has 16 amino acids. Germline lookup yields CDR1 MDHEN and CDR2 SYDVKM. V lost 5 bases to trimming and J lost 3 bases, with 17 bases between them. This chain's CDR3 is CASSGSDTTIYNEQFF. CDR3 DNA sequence: TGTGCCAGCAGTGGGTCCGACACAACCATCTACAATGAGCAGTTCTTC.

The chain recombines TRBV7-9 with TRBJ1-6, with a weak D call TRBD1 (5 bases). The CDR3 loop spans 16 amino acids. Germline V lookup: CDR1 SEHNR, CDR2 FQNEAQ (reference sequence). The V end lost 5 bases, the J end lost 2 bases, and 13 bases lay between the germline ends. The CDR3 spells CASSGQGGTYNSPLHF. For the CDR3, the DNA is TGTGCCAGCAGCGGGCAGGGTGGGACCTATAATTCACCCCTCCACTTT.

The chain uses TRBV6-5 and TRBJ2-7; a weak D match, TRBD2 (6 bases). The CDR3 consists of 14 residues. The V end lost 5 bases, the J end lost 3 bases, and 14 bases lay between the germline ends. CDR1 MNHEY and CDR2 SVGAGI come from the germline V gene. Here the CDR3 reads CASSTGEHYYEQYF. CDR3 bases: TGTGCCAGCAGTACGGGGGAGCACTACTACGAGCAGTACTTC.

The J gene is TRBJ1-2, the V gene TRBV5-6; weak D call: TRBD1 (6 bases). CDR3 length equals 15 residues. Germline CDR1 reads SGHDT; CDR2 reads YYEEEE. V was shortened by 2 bases and J by 3 bases, with 14 bases between the two germline ends. For the CDR3, the DNA is TGTGCCAGCAGCTTAAGACAGGTTGGGGACTATGGCTACACCTTC. The encoded protein is CASSLRQVGDYGYTF.

Written as DNA, the CDR3 is TGTGCCAGCAGTTTACAATCGGGGGTCCCCCAGCATTTT. This codes for CASSLQSGVPQHF. J is TRBJ1-5 and V is TRBV12-3 or TRBV12-4; the D gene is possibly TRBD1 (5 bases). Trimming cost V 2 bases and J 10 bases, with 12 bases left between them. The CDR3 is 13 residues long.

The V and J genes are TRBV14 and TRBJ1-6; the D gene is possibly TRBD1 (5 bases). CDR3 size: 17 residues. CDR1 and CDR2 (germline): SGHDN, FVKESK. V gave up 0 bases and J gave up 6 bases, with 15 bases separating them. As DNA, the CDR3 is TGTGCCAGCAGCCAAGACCATCCGGGACTTGGTAATTCACCCCTCCACTTT. It translates to CASSQDHPGLGNSPLHF.

This chain joins TRBV2 and TRBJ2-3, with D possibly matching TRBD2 (6 bases). Germline CDR1 SNHLY, CDR2 FYNNEI. The CDR3 totals 15 residues. Trimming took off 10 bases at V and 2 bases at J, with 19 bases between the two ends. CDR3 sequence: CATQPGAGLTDTQYF. The CDR3 DNA reads TGTGCCACCCAGCCGGGAGCCGGGCTCACAGATACGCAGTATTTT.

The CDR3 loop reads CASSYSQEYREKLFF. The CDR3 DNA reads as TGTGCCAGCAGTTACTCCCAGGAGTATCGGGAAAAACTGTTTTTT. This chain connects TRBV6-5 to TRBJ1-4; unclear D gene. Trimming took off 0 bases at V and 8 bases at J, with 13 bases between the two ends. The CDR3 covers 15 residues. Germline CDR1 is MNHEY and CDR2 is SVGAGI.